This entry is about one T cell receptor beta chain. The data belong to a study of beta chain features in type 1 diabetes. Germline values: CDR1 MDHEN, CDR2 SYDVKM. The CDR3 is 14 residues long. The V end lost 2 bases, the J end lost 7 bases, and 15 bases lay between the germline ends. Every bit of the isolated RNA underwent reverse transcription, so sequencing read expressed TCRB transcripts. Clones were read by immunoSEQ multiplex PCR, and TCRdb kept only the in-frame ones, dropping some. The sample contains 900,000 or so clones, about 17% of which appear only once. The sample consisted of naive CD4+ T cells from blood. The rearrangement uses TRBV28 and TRBJ2-7, with D possibly being TRBD1 (6 bases). The sequence was obtained from a woman aged 18-35 years in good health. CDR3 protein: CASSLAGALREQYF. The CDR3 bases are TGTGCCAGCAGTTTAGCAGGGGCTCTGAGGGAGCAGTACTTC.